Below, one T cell receptor beta chain is given with its context. The antigen is undetermined. This record belongs to a study of Ad26.COV2.S vaccination and SARS-CoV-2 variants. Across the whole study: Doses of Ad26.COV2.S were injected into muscle once or twice, 56 days apart. Whole-study results and caveats: Total T cell responses were possibly underestimated by TCR breadth and depth analyses.

Stated treatment: about 20 received Ad26.COV2.S at low or high dose, single or two shots; about 5 received placebo; per-sample allocation not given. Day 63 after the first vaccine or placebo injection was the time point for sampling. Sequencing used immunoSEQ multiplex PCR; TCRdb keeps in-frame clones, though not all of them. The sample shows roughly 700,000 clones, about 89% of them seen only once. Trimming removed 5 bases at V and 6 bases at J, with 7 bases between. The CDR3 spans 12 residues. Germline CDR1 and CDR2: SEHNR and FQNEAQ (reference sequence). The clonotype originates from a person aged 18-60 years who received the Ad26.COV2.S COVID-19 vaccine or a placebo. The specimen was peripheral blood, collected in a trial of Ad26.COV2.S vaccine versus placebo. The chain has TRBV7-9 and TRBJ2-2; D not resolved. CDR3 DNA sequence: TGTGCCAGCAGCCCCCTTCCCGGGGAGCTGTTTTTT. Protein sequence: CASSPLPGELFF. The variable domain in full, with the rest retrieved from reference TRBV7-9 and TRBJ2-2, is DTGVSQNPRHKITKRGQNVTFRCDPISEHNRLYWYRQTLGQGPEFLTYFQNEAQLEKSRLLSDRFSAERPKGSFSTLEIQRTEQGDSAMYLCASSPLPGELFFGEGSRLTVL.